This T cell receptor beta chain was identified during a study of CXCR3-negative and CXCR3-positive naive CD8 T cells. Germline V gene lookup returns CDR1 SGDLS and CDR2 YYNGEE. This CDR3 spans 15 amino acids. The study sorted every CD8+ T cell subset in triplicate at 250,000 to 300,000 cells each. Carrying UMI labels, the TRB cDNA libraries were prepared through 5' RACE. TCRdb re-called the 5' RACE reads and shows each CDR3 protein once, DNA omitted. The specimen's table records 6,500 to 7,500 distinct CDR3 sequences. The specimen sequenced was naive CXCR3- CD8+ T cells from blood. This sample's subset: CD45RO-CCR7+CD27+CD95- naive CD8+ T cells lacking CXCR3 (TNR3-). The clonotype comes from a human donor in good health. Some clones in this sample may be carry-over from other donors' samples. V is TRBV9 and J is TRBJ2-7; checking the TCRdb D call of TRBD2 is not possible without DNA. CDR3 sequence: CASSGGAQPSYEQYF. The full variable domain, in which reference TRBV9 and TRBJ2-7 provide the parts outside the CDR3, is DSGVTQTPKHLITATGQRVTLRCSPRSGDLSVYWYQQSLDQGLQFLIQYYNGEERAKGNILERFSAQQFPDLHSELNLSSLELGDSALYFCASSGGAQPSYEQYFGPGTRLTVT.